These 28 T cell receptor beta chains were all obtained from the same sample, sequenced in a study of low-dose radiotherapy and immunotherapy resistance in tumors. First-strand cDNA relied on TRAV- and TRBV-specific primers spanning alpha and beta chains. The authors ran around 19 PCR cycles to amplify TCRs with a constant-region primer and V-primer adapter. TCRdb ran MiXCR on the reads and lists one entry per CDR3 protein. The sample lists 50,000 or so distinct CDR3 sequences, approximately 22% occurring once. Noted time point: after trial treatment. This sample's treatment: LDRT plus nivolumab, ipilimumab, low-dose cyclophosphamide and aspirin (RACIN trial). Sequenced here: PBMCs, sampled after low-dose radiotherapy plus immunotherapy. Receptor source: a male donor with prostate cancer.

This chain uses TRBV25-1 with TRBJ2-1, with D possibly matching TRBD2 (6 bases). V lost 8 bases to trimming and J lost 4 bases, with 15 bases between them. This CDR3 spans 14 amino acids. Germline V gives CDR1 MGHDK, CDR2 SYGVNS. The CDR3 DNA is TGTGCCAGCCACATCGGAGGGCAGTACAATGAGCAGTTCTTC. Amino acids: CASHIGGQYNEQFF.

In its sample, this clonotype was seen many times. J is TRBJ2-2 and V is TRBV6-2 or TRBV6-3; no firm D call. CDR3 length: 14 residues. Trimming stripped 6 bases from V and 4 bases from J, with 12 bases between. In germline, CDR1 is MNHEY, CDR2 SVGEGT. The CDR3: CASRPSRVTGELFF. As DNA, the CDR3 is TGTGCCAGCAGGCCAAGTAGGGTCACCGGGGAGCTGTTTTTT.

There are many counts of this clonotype. The J gene is TRBJ1-2, the V gene TRBV27; 9 nucleotides align to TRBD1. Trimming at V came to 4 bases and at J to 4 bases, leaving 16 bases not matched to a gene. Germline V lookup: CDR1 MNHEY, CDR2 SMNVEV (reference sequence). This CDR3 is 18 amino acids long. CDR3 amino acids: CASSSLTGGESWAYGYTF. The DNA of the CDR3 is TGTGCCAGCAGTTCCCTTACAGGGGGCGAGTCGTGGGCCTATGGCTACACCTTC.

This clonotype was found many times. This rearrangement joins TRBV19 to TRBJ2-7, with a tentative D call TRBD1 (6 bases). V gave up 4 bases and J gave up 0 bases, with 10 bases separating them. Germline values: CDR1 LNHDA, CDR2 SQIVND (reference sequence). The CDR3 has 14 amino acids. The CDR3 bases are TGTGCCAGTAGTAAAAGGGACATCTCCTACGAGCAGTACTTC. This sequence encodes CASSKRDISYEQYF.

In this sample, this clonotype turned up many times. The chain carries TRBV29-1 and TRBJ2-5; the D is unclear. Trimming cost V 2 bases and J 1 base, with 8 bases left between them. This CDR3 comprises 13 residues. The germline V gene has CDR1 SQVTM and CDR2 ANQGSEA. The CDR3 here is CSVEPEIQETQYF. DNA for the CDR3: TGCAGCGTTGAACCCGAAATCCAAGAGACCCAGTACTTC. Full variable domain (rest looked up from reference TRBV29-1 and TRBJ2-5): SAVISQKPSRDICQRGTSLTIQCQVDSQVTMMFWYRQQPGQSLTLIATANQGSEATYESGFVIDKFPISRPNLTFSTLTVSNMSPEDSSIYLCSVEPEIQETQYFGPGTRLLVL.

In regard to this clonotype: A far larger clone is just one base off, so this is likely a read error. The chain joins TRBV6-9 to TRBJ2-1; 12 nucleotides agree with TRBD2. The germline CDR1 and CDR2 sequences are MNHGY and SVAAGI. The CDR3 is 15 residues long. The CDR3: CTSGIPSGGAREQFF. The CDR3 coding sequence is TGCACCAGTGGTATTCCTAGCGGGGGGGCCAGGGAGCAGTTCTTC.

This clonotype was observed at least ten times. The rearrangement joins TRBV12-3 or TRBV12-4 to TRBJ2-5, with unresolved D. The CDR3 has 14 residues. V lost 2 bases to trimming and J lost 5 bases, with 12 bases between them. CDR3 sequence (DNA): TGTGCCAGCAGTTTATGGTCGTTGGAGGAGACCCAGTACTTC. Amino acid sequence: CASSLWSLEETQYF.

This clonotype has more than one count but fewer than ten. A read error likely explains this, since a far larger clone differs by one base. V is TRBV5-6 and J is TRBJ2-1, with 9 bases lining up with TRBD1. The CDR3 runs 15 residues. V lost 4 bases, J lost 10 bases, and 12 bases stayed unmatched. CDR1 and CDR2 from the germline V gene are SGHDT and YYEEEE. As DNA, the CDR3 is TGTGCCAGCAGCAGACGGACAGGGGTGGGCTACGAGCAGTTCTTC. This codes for CASSRRTGVGYEQFF.

This clonotype was observed many times. The chain links TRBV6-2 or TRBV6-3 to TRBJ1-5, with 10 nucleotides matching TRBD1. Germline V gives CDR1 MNHEY, CDR2 SVGEGT. The CDR3 extends over 15 amino acids. V lost 6 bases to trimming and J lost 6 bases; unmatched junction nucleotides: 8. CDR3 sequence: CASSSGTGAGQPQHF. The CDR3 region has the DNA TGTGCCAGCAGCTCCGGGACAGGGGCGGGTCAGCCCCAGCATTTT.

This clonotype came up a few times. The chain couples TRBV6-2 or TRBV6-3 to TRBJ2-5; TRBD2 might be the D (7 bases). The ends were cut back, 5 bases at V and 2 bases at J, with 27 bases in the middle. CDR3 length equals 19 residues. Germline V gene data show CDR1 as MNHEY and CDR2 as SVGEGT. The CDR3 loop reads CASSPHWGGNTPLQETQYF. The CDR3 DNA is TGTGCCAGCAGTCCCCACTGGGGGGGCAACACCCCTTTACAAGAGACCCAGTACTTC.

In this sample, this clonotype turned up a few times. V and J are TRBV5-4 and TRBJ2-2, with D possibly matching TRBD1 (6 bases). Germline V gives CDR1 SGHNT, CDR2 YYREEE (reference sequence). V lost 1 base, J lost 7 bases, and 14 bases lay in between. The CDR3 totals 15 residues. The CDR3 DNA reads TGTGCCAGCAGCTTGAGCAGGGGCGCTATCGGGGAGCTGTTTTTT. Its translation: CASSLSRGAIGELFF.

This clonotype came up many times. The chain is built from TRBV20-1 and TRBJ2-5; a weak D match, TRBD1 (6 bases). Trimming stripped 5 bases from V and 3 bases from J, with 19 bases between. The CDR3 length is 15 residues. Germline V gene sequence: CDR1 DFQATT, CDR2 SNEGSKA (reference sequence). As DNA, the CDR3 is TGCAGTGCTCCTTCCGAAGGGACAACCGAAGAGACCCAGTACTTC. Residues: CSAPSEGTTEETQYF.

V is TRBV28 and J is TRBJ2-3; 11 nucleotides align to TRBD2. Germline V lookup: CDR1 MDHEN, CDR2 SYDVKM. The CDR3 length is 18 residues. The junction had 11 bases not matched to a gene; V was cut back by 4 bases and J by 2 bases. The CDR3 reads CASSSYTGLAENTDTQYF. CDR3 nucleotide sequence: TGTGCCAGCAGTTCCTACACGGGACTAGCGGAAAACACAGATACGCAGTATTTT. Combining the CDR3 with reference TRBV28 and TRBJ2-3 gives the whole variable domain DVKVTQSSRYLVKRTGEKVFLECVQDMDHENMFWYRQDPGLGLRLIYFSYDVKMKEKGDIPEGYSVSREKKERFSLILESASTNQTSMYLCASSSYTGLAENTDTQYFGPGTRLTVL.

In its sample, this clonotype was seen many times. The chain has TRBV7-2 and TRBJ2-7; the match to TRBD1 covers 10 bases. Unmatched junction bases numbered 1, after V lost 0 bases and J lost 2 bases. The CDR3 spans 15 residues. In germline, CDR1 is SGHTA, CDR2 FQGNSA. CDR3 bases: TGTGCCAGCAGCTTAGCTGGGACAGGGGCCTACGAGCAGTACTTC. Its translation: CASSLAGTGAYEQYF.

This clonotype showed up just a few times. The chain couples TRBV20-1 to TRBJ2-7, with TRBD1 matching 9 bases. The CDR3 is made up of 13 amino acids. The germline gives CDR1 DFQATT, CDR2 SNEGSKA (reference sequence). CDR3 residues: CGSPGQGSYEQYF. The CDR3 DNA follows: TGCGGAAGCCCGGGACAGGGTTCCTACGAGCAGTACTTC.

This clonotype was detected ten times or more. This sequence joins TRBV4-1 and TRBJ2-4, with 10 positions matching TRBD1. This CDR3 is 20 amino acids long. Germline lookup yields CDR1 MGHRA and CDR2 YSYEKL. V dropped 0 bases and J dropped 1; count of bases not matched to a gene: 12. The CDR3 DNA follows: TGCGCCAGCAGCCAAGATCCGACAGGGGGCAGAATCTGGGCCAAAAACATTCAGTACTTC. Amino acids: CASSQDPTGGRIWAKNIQYF.

On this clonotype itself: Given a far larger clone just one base away, this is likely a sequencing read error. This rearrangement joins TRBV3-1 to TRBJ2-5; D unresolved. Judging by the DNA end, TRBJ2-7 fits better; the J call may be wrong. The CDR3 is 13 amino acids. In germline, CDR1 is LGHDT, CDR2 YNNKEL (reference sequence). DNA for the CDR3: TGTGCCAGCAGCCAAGCGGAATTCGGCGAGCAGTACTTC. It encodes CASSQAEFGEQYF.

This clonotype was detected ten times or more. The J gene is TRBJ1-1, the V gene TRBV5-1; 8 bases align to TRBD1. The length of the CDR3 is 14 residues. Germline V gene sequence: CDR1 SGHRS, CDR2 YFSETQ. Trimming took 5 bases from V and 3 from J; bases not matched to a gene: 6. In DNA form, the CDR3 reads TGCGCCAGCAGTCAGCGGACAGGGTACACTGAAGCTTTCTTT. Its translation: CASSQRTGYTEAFF.

This clonotype was detected ten times or more. The rearrangement uses TRBV29-1 and TRBJ1-1; 8 bases match TRBD1. The CDR3 spans 14 residues. Germline CDR1 and CDR2: SQVTM and ANQGSEA. Trimming at V came to 6 bases and at J to 4 bases, leaving 10 bases not matched to a gene. In nucleotides, the CDR3 is TGCAGCGTACAAAGGACAGGGTTAGTCACTGAAGCTTTCTTT. Its protein is CSVQRTGLVTEAFF.

There are many counts of this clonotype. This chain connects TRBV3-1 to TRBJ2-5; D uncertain. CDR1 and CDR2 (germline): LGHDT, YNNKEL (reference sequence). The V and J ends lost 1 base and 4 bases respectively, with 10 bases between them. The CDR3 consists of 14 residues. In DNA form, the CDR3 reads TGTGCCAGCAGCCAAGCGATCATTCGAGAGACCCAGTACTTC. Its translation is CASSQAIIRETQYF.

This clonotype appeared many times. This rearrangement joins TRBV5-1 to TRBJ1-1; TRBD1 agrees at 11 bases. Unmatched junction bases numbered 6, after V lost 4 bases and J lost 1 base. The CDR3 spans 16 residues. CDR1 and CDR2 (germline): SGHRS, YFSETQ. CDR3 amino acids: CASSNGQGARNTEAFF. CDR3 bases: TGCGCCAGCAGCAACGGACAGGGGGCGCGGAACACTGAAGCTTTCTTT.

This clonotype has at least ten counts. The chain has TRBV5-1 and TRBJ1-6; D gene unclear. The CDR3 is made up of 12 amino acids. Trimming took off 0 bases at V and 8 bases at J, with 3 bases between the two ends. Germline-derived CDR1 and CDR2 are SGHRS and YFSETQ. The DNA for the CDR3 is TGCGCCAGCAGCTTGGGATATTCACCCCTCCACTTT. It translates to CASSLGYSPLHF.

A remark on this clonotype: Because the CDR3's place on the DNA is in doubt, the DNA is left out and the CDR3 is given as listed by TCRdb. CDR3 region: CSDPRQSLMKNCFF. The rearrangement joins TRBV29-1 to TRBJ1-4; the DNA was not used to check the table's D call, TRBD1. The germline gives CDR1 SQVTM, CDR2 ANQGSEA. The CDR3 has 14 amino acids, counting both end residues.

The table lists this clonotype with many counts. The chain recombines TRBV24-1 with TRBJ2-3, with 8 bases aligning to TRBD2. CDR1 and CDR2 (germline): KGHDR, SFDVKD. V was clipped by 4 bases and J by 4 bases; unmatched bases: 3. The CDR3 extends over 14 amino acids. The CDR3 spells CATSESGRADTQYF. CDR3 nucleotides: TGTGCCACCAGTGAGAGCGGGAGAGCAGATACGCAGTATTTT.

This sequence joins TRBV20-1 and TRBJ1-3, with a possible D match to TRBD1 (5 bases). The germline V gene encodes CDR1 DFQATT and CDR2 SNEGSKA (reference sequence). Trimming left V 5 bases short and J 0 bases short, with 20 bases between. The CDR3 is 17 residues long. The CDR3 DNA is TGCAGTGCTCGTCCCAACTTGGGACGGCACTCTGGAAACACCATATATTTT. Protein sequence: CSARPNLGRHSGNTIYF.

This clonotype was observed at least ten times. This chain joins TRBV7-9 and TRBJ2-5; 11 nucleotides align to TRBD2. The CDR3 covers 15 residues. Germline V gene lookup returns CDR1 SEHNR and CDR2 FQNEAQ (reference sequence). Unmatched junction bases numbered 7, after V lost 6 bases and J lost 4 bases. The CDR3 loop is CASRPTSGSRETQYF. As DNA, the CDR3 is TGTGCCAGCAGACCCACTAGCGGGAGCAGAGAGACCCAGTACTTC.

As concerns this clonotype: A far larger clone is a single base away, which makes a read error likely. The rearrangement uses TRBV25-1 and TRBJ2-3; a weak D match, TRBD1 (6 bases). The CDR3 spans 15 residues. V lost 8 bases and J 4 bases, leaving 19 bases between the germline ends. Germline V gene lookup returns CDR1 MGHDK and CDR2 SYGVNS. The DNA of the CDR3 is TGTGCCAGCGGCTTAGCGAGTACAGGGCCAGATACGCAGTATTTT. This gives the protein CASGLASTGPDTQYF.

In this sample, this clonotype turned up many times. CDR3 protein: CATSRDGGSLYNEQFF. CDR3 nucleotide sequence: TGTGCCACCAGCAGAGACGGTGGTTCCCTATACAATGAGCAGTTCTTC. This chain connects TRBV15 to TRBJ2-1; D is ambiguous. V was trimmed by 0 bases and J by 4 bases, leaving 13 bases between them. From germline, CDR1 is LNHNV and CDR2 YYDKDF (reference sequence). The CDR3 consists of 16 residues.